The clone carrying this TCR beta chain occurred a few times. TCRdb recomputed calls from the 5' RACE reads with MiXCR, one row per CDR3 protein. This sample has about 92,000 distinct CDR3 sequences; over 9.5% occur once, and the top ten carry roughly two fifths. The data were taken from a study of spatial heterogeneity in lung cancer. Indicated time point: sample taken at primary tumor resection. Patients with untreated early-stage non-small cell lung cancer, numbering 72, were the donors. The sequences come from PBMCs, collected at surgery. The receptor comes from a male donor with early-stage non-small cell lung cancer.

The CDR3 spells CSVEDGGGGQPQHF. The CDR3 nucleotides read TGCAGCGTTGAAGATGGAGGGGGTGGTCAGCCCCAGCATTTT. This chain connects TRBV29-1 to TRBJ1-5, with TRBD1 as a possible D gene (6 bases). The CDR3 is 14 residues long. The germline V gene has CDR1 SQVTM and CDR2 ANQGSEA. With 0 bases removed from V and 6 bases from J, the gap between germline ends came to 12 bases.